This T cell receptor beta chain was identified in a study of blood T cell repertoires in COVID-19. Using immunoSEQ multiplex PCR, the repertoire was profiled, and TCRdb retains in-frame clones only, with some absent. The profile shows fewer than 450,000 clones, roughly 88% of them singletons. V was shortened by 0 bases and J by 0 bases, with 10 bases between the two germline ends. The CDR3 loop spans 16 amino acids. Germline V CDR1 and CDR2: SGHNT, YYREEE (reference sequence). The rearrangement links TRBV5-4 to TRBJ1-3; D possibly corresponds to TRBD1 (5 bases). The TCR comes from a man between 18 and 35 years old who had recovered from COVID-19. Sequencing was done on a sample of PBMCs or T cells enriched from blood (not recorded which). CDR3 residues: CASSLGTGSSGNTIYF. CDR3 bases: TGTGCCAGCAGCTTGGGAACAGGTAGCTCTGGAAACACCATATATTTT.